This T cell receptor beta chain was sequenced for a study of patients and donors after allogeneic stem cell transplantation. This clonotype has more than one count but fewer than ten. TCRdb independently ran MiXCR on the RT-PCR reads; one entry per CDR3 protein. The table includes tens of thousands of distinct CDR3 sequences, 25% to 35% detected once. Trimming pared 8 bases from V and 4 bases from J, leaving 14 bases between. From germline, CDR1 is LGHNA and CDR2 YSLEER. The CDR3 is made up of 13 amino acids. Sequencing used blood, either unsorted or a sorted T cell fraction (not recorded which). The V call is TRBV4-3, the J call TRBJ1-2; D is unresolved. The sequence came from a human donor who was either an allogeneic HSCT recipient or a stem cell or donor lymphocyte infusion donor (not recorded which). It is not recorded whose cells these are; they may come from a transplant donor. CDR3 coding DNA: TGCGCCAGCGAAAGGCGGCCGGGCTATGGCTACACCTTC. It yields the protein CASERRPGYGYTF.